The entry that follows covers one TCR beta chain sequence. The data belong to a study of shared clonotypes between healthy human individuals. The data were produced by immunoSEQ multiplex PCR, yet TCRdb's version contains in-frame clones alone and is incomplete. This repertoire shows millions of clones, around 94% found once; its top ten account for roughly 0.15%. The receptor was isolated from a man aged 18 to 30 in good health. Sequenced input: naive CD4+ T cells sorted from blood. Indicated subset: CD45RA+ positively selected.

The CDR3 protein is CASSSAGASAYQETQYF. CDR3 coding DNA: TGCGCCAGCAGCTCCGCTGGGGCTAGCGCGTACCAAGAGACCCAGTACTTC. The V and J genes are TRBV5-1 and TRBJ2-5; D may be TRBD2 (6 bases). Per germline, CDR1 SGHRS and CDR2 YFSETQ. The CDR3 loop spans 17 amino acids. Trimming took 3 bases from V and 0 from J, leaving 18 bases between them.